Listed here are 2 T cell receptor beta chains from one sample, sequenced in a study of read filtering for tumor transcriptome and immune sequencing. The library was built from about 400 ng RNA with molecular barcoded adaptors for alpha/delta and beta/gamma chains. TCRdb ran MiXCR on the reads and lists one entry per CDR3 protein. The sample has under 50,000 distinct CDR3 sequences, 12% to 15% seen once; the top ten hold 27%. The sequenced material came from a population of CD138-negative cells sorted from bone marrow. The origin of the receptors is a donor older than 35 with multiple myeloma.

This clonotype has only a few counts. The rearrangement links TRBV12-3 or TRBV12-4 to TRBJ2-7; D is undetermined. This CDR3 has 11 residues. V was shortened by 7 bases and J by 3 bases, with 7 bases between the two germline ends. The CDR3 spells CASMANYEQYF. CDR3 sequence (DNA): TGTGCCAGCATGGCCAACTACGAGCAGTACTTC.

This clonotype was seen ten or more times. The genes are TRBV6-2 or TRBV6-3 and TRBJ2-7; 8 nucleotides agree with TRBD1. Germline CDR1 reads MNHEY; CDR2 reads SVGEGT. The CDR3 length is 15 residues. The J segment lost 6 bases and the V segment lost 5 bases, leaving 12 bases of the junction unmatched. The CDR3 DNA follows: TGTGCCAGCAGTACCCAGGGACAGGCTCTCCGCGAGCAGTACTTC. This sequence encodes CASSTQGQALREQYF.